A single sample is the source of the 32 T cell receptor beta chains below, sequenced in a study of T-cell memory formation after mild COVID-19. Each CDR3 protein is one row after TCRdb ran MiXCR on the 5' RACE reads. The sample has approximately 240,000 distinct CDR3 sequences, 16% seen once. Sequenced: PBMCs or a T cell subset sorted from them (not recorded which). The receptors originated from a man younger than 30 who had mild COVID-19 (a few samples of this study predate the infection). Cell type and time point are not known.

In this sample, this clonotype turned up a few times. This chain's CDR3 is CASAVQARETQYF. DNA of the CDR3: TGTGCCAGCGCGGTACAGGCTCGAGAGACCCAGTACTTC. The chain recombines TRBV6-1 with TRBJ2-5, with D possibly being TRBD1 (5 bases). The CDR3 covers 13 residues. V lost 8 bases and J lost 4, with 14 bases in between. Germline loops: CDR1 MNHNS, CDR2 SASEGT.

V and J are TRBV27 and TRBJ2-7; possible D gene TRBD1, 5 bases. The length of the CDR3 is 14 residues. Trimming took off 5 bases at V and 4 bases at J, with 15 bases between the two ends. CDR1 is MNHEY and CDR2 is SMNVEV in the germline V gene (reference sequence). CDR3 nucleotides: TGTGCCAGCAGTGGCAGACCGACAGATTACGAGCAGTACTTC. Its translation: CASSGRPTDYEQYF.

This chain links TRBV5-1 with TRBJ2-3, with D possibly being TRBD2 (5 bases). V was shortened by 3 bases and J by 6 bases, with 14 bases between the two germline ends. The CDR3 sequence is 14 residues long. Germline CDR1 is SGHRS and CDR2 is YFSETQ. The CDR3 sequence is CASSWGAPRDTQYF. For the CDR3, the DNA is TGCGCCAGCAGCTGGGGAGCCCCAAGGGATACGCAGTATTTT.

This chain uses TRBV20-1 with TRBJ1-1; TRBD1 matches 10 bases. Germline lookup yields CDR1 DFQATT and CDR2 SNEGSKA (reference sequence). The CDR3 has 15 amino acids. The CDR3 sequence is CRVRIRGTGETEAFF. For the CDR3, the DNA is TGCAGGGTGCGGATCCGTGGGACAGGGGAGACTGAAGCTTTCTTT.

The chain combines TRBV12-3 or TRBV12-4 with TRBJ2-1, with TRBD2 identical over 12 bases. This CDR3 is built from 16 residues. The ends lost 7 bases at V and 7 bases at J; junction bases unmatched: 11. CDR3 DNA sequence: TGTGCCAGCACCCGGACTAGCGGGGTGGGTAGGAATGAGCAGTTCTTC. Protein: CASTRTSGVGRNEQFF.

In this sample, this clonotype turned up a few times. The chain is built from TRBV4-3 and TRBJ1-2; D not certain. This CDR3 comprises 16 residues. V shed 0 bases and J shed 4 bases, with 15 bases lying between them. The germline V gene encodes CDR1 LGHNA and CDR2 YSLEER. CDR3 in amino acids: CASSQDPQFTAYGYTF. CDR3 bases: TGCGCCAGCAGCCAAGATCCGCAGTTTACTGCCTATGGCTACACCTTC.

The J gene is TRBJ2-3, the V gene TRBV12-3 or TRBV12-4; 7 positions match TRBD1. Trimming cost V 6 bases and J 14 bases; bases outside gene matches: 8. The CDR3 runs 11 residues. The CDR3 loop is CASSPGQSRYF. DNA of the CDR3: TGTGCCAGCAGCCCGGGACAGAGTAGGTATTTT.

Only a few counts were recorded for this clonotype. This sequence joins TRBV5-1 and TRBJ2-5; 7 bases agree with TRBD1. The CDR3 is 15 residues long. The V gene's germline CDR1 is SGHRS and CDR2 YFSETQ. The J segment lost 3 bases and the V segment lost 2 bases, leaving 7 bases of the junction unmatched. The CDR3 protein is CASSLAGTEEETQYF. CDR3 bases: TGCGCCAGCAGCTTAGCAGGGACAGAGGAAGAGACCCAGTACTTC.

This clonotype was picked up a small number of times. V is TRBV11-2 and J is TRBJ2-1, with D possibly matching TRBD2 (6 bases). This CDR3 spans 18 amino acids. In germline, CDR1 is SGHAT, CDR2 FQNNGV. The V and J ends lost 2 bases and 1 base respectively, with 18 bases between them. This CDR3 reads CASSLSPEAGRSYNEQFF. CDR3 DNA: TGTGCCAGCAGCTTAAGTCCCGAAGCGGGTCGATCCTACAATGAGCAGTTCTTC.

The DNA of the CDR3 is TGTGCCAGCAGCCAAGATTTGGTGGATTACGAGCAGTACTTC. Protein product: CASSQDLVDYEQYF. This chain connects TRBV4-2 to TRBJ2-7; unclear D gene. V lost 0 bases and J 4 bases, leaving 10 bases between the germline ends. The germline gives CDR1 LGHNA, CDR2 YNFKEQ. The CDR3 is 14 amino acids.

This clonotype was picked up a small number of times. The chain links TRBV20-1 to TRBJ1-1, with D possibly TRBD1 on 5 matching bases. CDR1 DFQATT and CDR2 SNEGSKA come from the germline V gene (reference sequence). Trimming left V 5 bases short and J 4 bases short, with 14 bases between. The CDR3 runs to 13 residues. The CDR3 bases are TGCAGTGCTGGGACCCGAGGTACCACTGAAGCTTTCTTT. It is translated as CSAGTRGTTEAFF.

Written as DNA, the CDR3 is TGTGCCAGCAGCCCGCTCGGAGGGGGGGAGACCCAGTACTTC. This translates into CASSPLGGGETQYF. This chain joins TRBV7-2 and TRBJ2-5; either TRBD1 or TRBD2 may supply D (6 bases each). Looked up from germline, CDR1 is SGHTA and CDR2 is FQGNSA. This CDR3 has 14 residues. Trimming took 5 bases from V and 5 from J, leaving 15 bases between them.

This clonotype was detected a few times. The CDR3 nucleotides are TGTGCCAGCAGCGTAGGAGTAAGCGAGCAGTTCTTC. Its protein is CASSVGVSEQFF. The chain combines TRBV9 with TRBJ2-1; the D is unclear. This CDR3 has 12 amino acids. Germline lookup yields CDR1 SGDLS and CDR2 YYNGEE. V lost 0 bases, J lost 10 bases, and 8 bases lay in between.

This rearrangement joins TRBV7-9 to TRBJ1-5, with D possibly being TRBD1 (5 bases). V lost 4 bases, J lost 3 bases, and 10 bases lay in between. This CDR3 region has 14 residues. Germline loops: CDR1 SEHNR, CDR2 FQNEAQ (reference sequence). This chain's CDR3 is CASSSGTVNQPQHF. The CDR3 nucleotides read TGTGCCAGCAGCTCCGGGACGGTCAATCAGCCCCAGCATTTT.

This clonotype has ten or more counts. This chain links TRBV24-1 with TRBJ1-2; TRBD1 is a possible D gene (6 bases). The germline V gene has CDR1 KGHDR and CDR2 SFDVKD. There are 13 residues in the CDR3. Trimming removed 5 bases at V and 3 bases at J, with 9 bases between. The CDR3 loop is CATSGTAYYGYTF. CDR3 coding DNA: TGTGCCACCAGTGGGACAGCTTACTATGGCTACACCTTC.

This clonotype was detected only a few times. CDR3: CASSRTISGEQYV. In nucleotides, the CDR3 is TGTGCCAGCAGCCGGACAATATCCGGCGAGCAGTACGTC. The chain uses TRBV5-4 and TRBJ2-7, with D maybe TRBD1 (5 bases). The CDR3 length is 13 residues. The ends were cut back, 4 bases at V and 6 bases at J, with 14 bases in the middle. Germline assignment: CDR1 SGHNT and CDR2 YYREEE (reference sequence).

This clonotype was observed a few times. The chain carries TRBV6-2 or TRBV6-3 and TRBJ1-4; no definite D call. V was shortened by 6 bases and J by 7 bases, with 9 bases between the two germline ends. Germline V CDR1 and CDR2: MNHEY, SVGEGT. The CDR3 totals 12 residues. In nucleotides, the CDR3 is TGTGCCAGCAGCCCGTCGGCTGAAAAACTGTTTTTT. This sequence encodes CASSPSAEKLFF.

V usage is TRBV28 and J usage is TRBJ1-2; D is uncertain. Deletions cut 10 bases from V and 3 bases from J, with 15 bases between. Germline lookup yields CDR1 MDHEN and CDR2 SYDVKM. CDR3 size: 13 residues. The CDR3 protein is CATHTTGDYGYTF. CDR3 in DNA: TGTGCCACCCATACCACGGGAGACTATGGCTACACCTTC.

This sequence joins TRBV12-3 or TRBV12-4 and TRBJ2-7, with a weak D call TRBD1 (6 bases). CDR3 length equals 13 residues. Trimming left V 2 bases short and J 9 bases short, with 14 bases between. The DNA for the CDR3 is TGTGCCAGCAGTTTAACGGGACAACAACGGCAGTACTTC. Translation: CASSLTGQQRQYF.

This clonotype occurred a few times. The CDR3, as DNA: TGCAGTGCTACCCCAGGGGGAATGAACACTGAAGCTTTCTTT. Amino acids: CSATPGGMNTEAFF. This rearrangement joins TRBV20-1 to TRBJ1-1; 7 nucleotides match TRBD1. J lost 0 bases, V lost 4 bases, and 5 bases had no gene match. The CDR3 sequence is 14 residues long. Looked up from germline, CDR1 is DFQATT and CDR2 is SNEGSKA (reference sequence).

The rearrangement uses TRBV6-5 and TRBJ1-1; weak D call: TRBD1 (5 bases). CDR3 length: 14 residues. Trimming pared 5 bases from V and 2 bases from J, leaving 12 bases between. The germline CDR1 and CDR2 sequences are MNHEY and SVGAGI. The CDR3 region is CASSLFGANTEAFF. Here the CDR3 DNA reads TGTGCCAGCAGTCTCTTTGGGGCCAACACTGAAGCTTTCTTT.

In this sample, this clonotype turned up a few times. This rearrangement joins TRBV20-1 to TRBJ2-7; a weak D match, TRBD2 (5 bases). Trimming took off 1 base at V and 7 bases at J, with 11 bases between the two ends. Germline CDR1 and CDR2: DFQATT and SNEGSKA (reference sequence). This CDR3 region has 12 residues. As DNA, the CDR3 is TGCAGTGCTAGAGTCGTCGGAGGAGAGCAGTACTTC. As protein: CSARVVGGEQYF.

The genes are TRBV6-2 or TRBV6-3 and TRBJ1-2; no reliable D call. CDR3 length equals 11 residues. The V gene's germline CDR1 is MNHEY and CDR2 SVGEGT. Trimming cost V 3 bases and J 10 bases, with 9 bases left between them. The chain's CDR3 is CASSYSMFYTF. In DNA form, the CDR3 reads TGTGCCAGCAGTTATTCGATGTTCTACACCTTC.

The CDR3, as DNA: TGCAGCGTCACTGGACAGGGGGCGAATGAAAAACTGTTTTTT. Protein: CSVTGQGANEKLFF. J is TRBJ1-4 and V is TRBV29-1; 11 bases align to TRBD1. The CDR3 length is 14 residues. Germline V gene data show CDR1 as SQVTM and CDR2 as ANQGSEA. V shed 6 bases and J 5 bases; nucleotides not matched to a gene: 5.

In this sample, this clonotype turned up a few times. V and J are TRBV19 and TRBJ1-1; TRBD1 aligns across 10 bases. After removal of 9 bases from V and 6 bases from J, the junction contained 7 bases not matched to a gene. The CDR3 contains 13 residues. Germline V lookup: CDR1 LNHDA, CDR2 SQIVND (reference sequence). CDR3: CASTDRGVAEAFF. Written as DNA, the CDR3 is TGTGCCAGCACGGACAGGGGGGTGGCTGAAGCTTTCTTT.

A single count supports this clonotype. This chain joins TRBV29-1 and TRBJ1-5; unclear D gene. V lost 4 bases and J 2 bases, leaving 18 bases between the germline ends. The CDR3 extends over 16 amino acids. Germline lookup yields CDR1 SQVTM and CDR2 ANQGSEA. DNA of the CDR3: TGCAGCGTTGCAAGCGGGGATGGTACTGGCAATCAGCCCCAGCATTTT. Amino acid sequence: CSVASGDGTGNQPQHF.

This clonotype has a handful of counts. The chain uses TRBV20-1 and TRBJ2-2, with 8 bases lining up with TRBD2. Unmatched junction bases numbered 8, after V lost 3 bases and J lost 5 bases. This CDR3 is 15 amino acids long. Germline CDR1 DFQATT, CDR2 SNEGSKA (reference sequence). The CDR3 region is CSASPRLAGTGELFF. The CDR3 DNA follows: TGCAGTGCTAGTCCACGGCTAGCGGGTACCGGGGAGCTGTTTTTT.

This clonotype was seen a handful of times. The chain carries TRBV11-2 and TRBJ2-5; 8 bases agree with TRBD2. Germline assignment: CDR1 SGHAT and CDR2 FQNNGV. Trimming cost V 6 bases and J 2 bases; bases outside gene matches: 11. The length of the CDR3 is 16 residues. DNA of the CDR3: TGTGCCAGCAGGCCCGGGAGGGGGGGGAGGCAAGAGACCCAGTACTTC. Encoded protein: CASRPGRGGRQETQYF.

The chain carries TRBV20-1 and TRBJ2-3, with 10 bases fitting TRBD2. V lost 5 bases and J lost 4; bases outside the gene matches: 6. In germline, CDR1 is DFQATT, CDR2 SNEGSKA (reference sequence). The CDR3 is made up of 14 amino acids. The chain's CDR3 is CSARYSGGPDTQYF. CDR3 nucleotide sequence: TGCAGTGCTCGTTATAGCGGGGGGCCAGATACGCAGTATTTT.

The rearrangement joins TRBV7-9 to TRBJ1-2, with 10 bases lining up with TRBD1. This CDR3 region has 14 residues. Germline CDR1 SEHNR, CDR2 FQNEAQ (reference sequence). V was pared by 7 bases and J by 6 bases, with 8 bases of the junction left unmatched. CDR3 residues: CASTRDRGYDGYTF. For the CDR3, the DNA is TGTGCCAGCACCAGGGACAGGGGATATGATGGCTACACCTTC.

The V gene is TRBV5-1, the J gene TRBJ2-1; D remains ambiguous. The CDR3 spans 11 residues. V shed 6 bases and J shed 10 bases, with 11 bases lying between them. CDR1 and CDR2 (germline): SGHRS, YFSETQ. CDR3 in DNA: TGCGCCAGCAACGGAAGGGAAGAGCAGTTCTTC. This translates into CASNGREEQFF.

The V and J genes are TRBV5-1 and TRBJ1-4, with a possible D match to TRBD1 (5 bases). The germline V gene has CDR1 SGHRS and CDR2 YFSETQ. This CDR3 has 14 amino acids. V lost 1 base and J lost 2, with 6 bases in between. The CDR3 reads CASSLSGTNEKLFF. Written as DNA, the CDR3 is TGCGCCAGCAGCTTGTCAGGGACTAATGAAAAACTGTTTTTT.